The clone carrying this TCR beta chain was seen more than once but under ten times. The data originate from a study of blood T cell repertoires in COVID-19. For the study at large: Sites across the United States, Italy and Spain contributed samples from acute and convalescent COVID-19. In each case, the material was cDNA or gDNA derived from T cells, B-cell-depleted T cells, or PBMCs.

Trimming removed 5 bases from V and 3 bases from J, with 17 bases in between. From germline, CDR1 is SGHAT and CDR2 FQDESV (reference sequence). The CDR3 extends over 15 amino acids. In the original analysis: Nucleated cell counts were estimated from reference gene primer amplification. Only in-frame clones appear in the TCRdb table, and some are missing; sequencing was by immunoSEQ multiplex PCR. V and J calls and clone size follow that table, whereas D and trimming were derived from the DNA. Among 150,000 to 200,000 clones listed, 90% to 95% were seen once. The chain combines TRBV11-1 with TRBJ2-7; maybe TRBD2 (6 bases). Sequenced input: peripheral blood. The sequence came from a man aged 50 or older with acute or convalescent COVID-19. The CDR3 spells CASSQRSSAGYEQYF. In DNA form, the CDR3 reads TGTGCCAGCAGCCAGAGGTCTAGCGCTGGCTACGAGCAGTACTTC.